The 29 T cell receptor beta chains below all came from one sample that was sequenced in a study of T cells expressing NK-cell markers. TCRdb reanalyzed the 5' RACE reads, giving one entry per CDR3 protein sequence and no DNA. In total, the table holds 500,000 to 600,000 distinct CDR3 sequences. The sample comprised blood T cells: a sorted CD56 or NKG2C T cell subset, CD4+ or CD8+ T cells, or bulk PBMC T cells (not recorded which). These receptor sequences come from a man between 18 and 29 years old in good health.

The rearrangement joins TRBV20-1 to TRBJ1-1; lacking DNA, the TRBD1 call made by TCRdb goes unchecked. CDR1 DFQATT and CDR2 SNEGSKA come from the germline V gene (reference sequence). This CDR3 is 16 amino acids long. The CDR3 protein is CSARKGAGLPGGRAFF.

V is TRBV18 and J is TRBJ1-5; TCRdb returns TRBD1, unconfirmable since there is no DNA. The V gene's germline CDR1 is KGHSH and CDR2 LQKENI. The CDR3 contains 15 residues. The CDR3 here is CASSRTRENNQPQHF.

The chain combines TRBV9 with TRBJ2-3; no DNA is available, so the TRBD2 call from TCRdb remains unchecked. The CDR3 runs 15 residues. CDR1 is SGDLS and CDR2 is YYNGEE in the germline V gene. The CDR3 protein is CASSLFRRGADTQYF.

The chain has TRBV12-3 or TRBV12-4 and TRBJ2-1; TCRdb reports TRBD1, a call that lacks DNA to check it against. This CDR3 comprises 16 residues. The CDR3 region is CASTEGLADYYNEQFF.

This chain connects TRBV12-3 or TRBV12-4 to TRBJ2-1; TCRdb's D call, TRBD1, is unchecked because there is no DNA. The CDR3 spans 14 residues. Here the CDR3 reads CASSLRTVYNEQFF.

The chain couples TRBV4-2 to TRBJ1-6. The CDR3 consists of 15 residues. CDR1 is LGHNA, CDR2 YNFKEQ, per germline. CDR3: CASSQGSGSNSPLHF.

The chain employs TRBV21-1 and TRBJ2-4. TRBV21-1 is termed a pseudogene. The CDR3 is 16 residues long. The CDR3 loop reads CASSLKVQLAKNIQYF.

J is TRBJ2-1 and V is TRBV9; TCRdb reports TRBD1, a call that lacks DNA to check it against. Per the germline V gene, CDR1 is SGDLS and CDR2 is YYNGEE. The CDR3 sequence is 13 residues long. Here the CDR3 reads CASSSYRDNEQFF. The complete variable domain, with remaining parts taken from reference TRBV9 and TRBJ2-1, reads DSGVTQTPKHLITATGQRVTLRCSPRSGDLSVYWYQQSLDQGLQFLIQYYNGEERAKGNILERFSAQQFPDLHSELNLSSLELGDSALYFCASSSYRDNEQFFGPGTRLTVL.

The chain is built from TRBV20-1 and TRBJ1-1. The germline CDR1 and CDR2 sequences are DFQATT and SNEGSKA (reference sequence). There are 11 residues in the CDR3. The CDR3 protein is CIGTLNTEAFF.

CDR3 protein: CASSSHRAEAFF. This chain uses TRBV11-2 with TRBJ1-1; no DNA is available, so the TRBD1 call from TCRdb remains unchecked. There are 12 residues in the CDR3. The germline V gene encodes CDR1 SGHAT and CDR2 FQNNGV.

The chain links TRBV7-2 to TRBJ2-3; TCRdb outputs TRBD1, but without DNA this stays unchecked. CDR3 size: 14 residues. CDR1 is SGHTA and CDR2 is FQGNSA in the germline V gene. The CDR3 sequence: CASSPRPGLDTQYF.

The chain joins TRBV29-1 to TRBJ2-1; TCRdb names TRBD1, which stays unverified in the absence of DNA. This CDR3 has 14 residues. Germline CDR1 is SQVTM and CDR2 is ANQGSEA. The CDR3 sequence: CSVGIASGSNEQFF.

The rearrangement uses TRBV11-2 and TRBJ2-1; without DNA, the TCRdb call of TRBD1 cannot be checked. From germline, CDR1 is SGHAT and CDR2 FQNNGV. This CDR3 spans 15 amino acids. The CDR3 sequence is CASSLRDRDVNEQFF.

The gene calls are TRBV20-1 and TRBJ2-5; TCRdb picks TRBD1, but there is no DNA to check that call. Germline loops: CDR1 DFQATT, CDR2 SNEGSKA (reference sequence). The CDR3 runs to 14 residues. CDR3 region: CSAREPGAGETQYF.

The chain employs TRBV5-6 and TRBJ1-2; TCRdb's D gene call, TRBD1, goes unchecked for lack of DNA. CDR1 SGHDT and CDR2 YYEEEE come from the germline V gene. This CDR3 has 13 residues. This chain's CDR3 is CASSLPGGHGYTF.

This chain joins TRBV29-1 and TRBJ1-1; TCRdb names TRBD1, which stays unverified in the absence of DNA. The CDR3 is 16 amino acids. The germline V gene encodes CDR1 SQVTM and CDR2 ANQGSEA. CDR3 residues: CSAQGQATSMNTEAFF.

This sequence joins TRBV7-9 and TRBJ2-1. Per the germline V gene, CDR1 is SEHNR and CDR2 is FQNEAQ (reference sequence). This CDR3 is built from 15 residues. The CDR3 sequence: CASSLERTSYNEQFF. Combining the CDR3 with reference TRBV7-9 and TRBJ2-1 gives the whole variable domain DTGVSQNPRHKITKRGQNVTFRCDPISEHNRLYWYRQTLGQGPEFLTYFQNEAQLEKSRLLSDRFSAERPKGSFSTLEIQRTEQGDSAMYLCASSLERTSYNEQFFGPGTRLTVL.

The rearrangement uses TRBV28 and TRBJ2-7; without DNA, the TCRdb call of TRBD1 cannot be checked. The germline V gene encodes CDR1 MDHEN and CDR2 SYDVKM. This CDR3 has 17 amino acids. The CDR3 spells CASSLCTMQGWCDEQYF.

The chain uses TRBV5-1 and TRBJ1-5; TCRdb reports TRBD1, a call that lacks DNA to check it against. Germline V CDR1 and CDR2: SGHRS, YFSETQ. The CDR3 is made up of 15 amino acids. CDR3 in amino acids: CASSLTPEGGQPQHF. Variable domain in full (rest from reference TRBV5-1 and TRBJ1-5): KAGVTQTPRYLIKTRGQQVTLSCSPISGHRSVSWYQQTPGQGLQFLFEYFSETQRNKGNFPGRFSGRQFSNSRSEMNVSTLELGDSALYLCASSLTPEGGQPQHFGDGTRLSIL.

The rearrangement links TRBV24-1 to TRBJ1-2; TCRdb calls TRBD1, which cannot be checked without DNA. Germline V gene lookup returns CDR1 KGHDR and CDR2 SFDVKD. The CDR3 spans 12 residues. The CDR3 here is CAVWGQNYGYTF.

The chain couples TRBV12-3 or TRBV12-4 to TRBJ2-5; the D gene TCRdb calls, TRBD2, cannot be checked with no DNA. This CDR3 is built from 16 residues. The CDR3 region is CASSFSGLALGETQYF.

This chain links TRBV2 with TRBJ1-4; without DNA, the TCRdb call of TRBD1 cannot be checked. CDR1 is SNHLY, CDR2 FYNNEI, per germline. The CDR3 sequence is 14 residues long. CDR3 protein: CASRVQDGGEKLFF. Complete variable domain (other parts from reference TRBV2 and TRBJ1-4): EPEVTQTPSHQVTQMGQEVILRCVPISNHLYFYWYRQILGQKVEFLVSFYNNEISEKSEIFDDQFSVERPDGSNFTLKIRSTKLEDSAMYFCASRVQDGGEKLFFGSGTQLSVL.

The rearrangement joins TRBV20-1 to TRBJ1-4; the TRBD1 assignment by TCRdb is unverifiable without DNA. Germline CDR1 DFQATT, CDR2 SNEGSKA (reference sequence). The CDR3 extends over 16 amino acids. CDR3 in amino acids: CSARAGTLHRGEKLFF.

The chain combines TRBV6-1 with TRBJ1-1; TCRdb proposes TRBD1, but this gene call is untestable without DNA. CDR3 length equals 16 residues. From germline, CDR1 is MNHNS and CDR2 SASEGT. The CDR3 sequence: CASSPDRGHMNTEAFF.

J is TRBJ1-4 and V is TRBV6-5; TCRdb calls TRBD1, which cannot be checked without DNA. The germline CDR1 and CDR2 sequences are MNHEY and SVGAGI. The CDR3 has 17 amino acids. CDR3 protein: CASSYTVTGTANEKLFF.

This chain uses TRBV12-3 or TRBV12-4 with TRBJ2-5; TCRdb lists TRBD2, though no DNA is available to test this call. The CDR3 consists of 14 residues. The CDR3: CASSPSRLGETQYF.

The chain has TRBV24-1 and TRBJ2-1; TCRdb's D call of TRBD1 is untestable without DNA. The CDR3 loop spans 16 amino acids. Per the germline V gene, CDR1 is KGHDR and CDR2 is SFDVKD. CDR3 amino acids: CATSDSPSGAVNEQFF.

The J gene is TRBJ2-5, the V gene TRBV5-1. Germline CDR1 and CDR2: SGHRS and YFSETQ. This CDR3 spans 16 amino acids. This CDR3 is CASTNAQADFEETQYF.

The chain couples TRBV5-6 to TRBJ1-4. Germline V gene sequence: CDR1 SGHDT, CDR2 YYEEEE. The CDR3 length is 17 residues. CDR3 region: CASSLTASSATNEKLFF.